These T cell receptor beta chains were read from a single sample in a study of blood T cell repertoires in COVID-19. TCRdb's copy holds only in-frame clones and misses some; the assay was immunoSEQ multiplex PCR. The profile covers about 130,000 clones, with approximately 81% appearing a single time and around an eighth taken by the ten largest. Sequencing was carried out using peripheral blood. The receptors here all came from a woman aged 30 to 39 who had recovered from COVID-19. Both conserved end residues are part of each CDR3. Fields, in order: J gene, V gene, clone size, D gene, CDR3 protein, CDR3 DNA. A D gene is named only where the DNA matches it firmly. Not all rows give a size; the values are once, few, many and, for expanded clones, a class.

j_call: TRBJ1-2; v_call: TRBV19; clone_size: NA; d_call: TRBD1; cdr3_aa: CASSITGTGLFYGYTF; cdr3_nt: TGTGCCAGTAGTATCACCGGGACAGGGCTGTTCTATGGCTACACCTTC
j_call: TRBJ2-5; v_call: TRBV30; clone_size: once; d_call: TRBD2; cdr3_aa: CAWTSGAQETQYF; cdr3_nt: TGTGCCTGGACTAGCGGGGCTCAAGAGACCCAGTACTTC
j_call: TRBJ2-3; v_call: TRBV4-1; clone_size: NA; d_call: TRBD2; cdr3_aa: CASSQVRASGKDTQYF; cdr3_nt: TGCGCCAGCAGCCAAGTTCGGGCTAGCGGGAAAGATACGCAGTATTTT
j_call: TRBJ1-2; v_call: TRBV20-1; clone_size: NA; d_call: NA; cdr3_aa: CSASLPDGYTF; cdr3_nt: TGCAGTGCTAGTCTACCGGATGGCTACACCTTC
j_call: TRBJ2-3; v_call: TRBV5-1; clone_size: NA; d_call: NA; cdr3_aa: CASSLVRERSTDTQYF; cdr3_nt: TGCGCCAGCAGCTTGGTGCGAGAAAGAAGCACAGATACGCAGTATTTT
j_call: TRBJ2-7; v_call: TRBV5-5; clone_size: NA; d_call: TRBD2; cdr3_aa: CASSSSGSTYEQYF; cdr3_nt: TGTGCCAGCAGCTCTAGCGGGAGTACCTACGAGCAGTACTTC
j_call: TRBJ2-1; v_call: TRBV5-1; clone_size: NA; d_call: NA; cdr3_aa: CASSLPMTRYNEQFF; cdr3_nt: TGCGCCAGCAGCTTGCCCATGACTCGGTACAATGAGCAGTTCTTC
j_call: TRBJ1-2; v_call: TRBV2; clone_size: NA; d_call: NA; cdr3_aa: CASSERQGLNYGYTF; cdr3_nt: TGTGCCAGCAGTGAACGTCAGGGGTTAAACTATGGCTACACCTTC
j_call: TRBJ1-1; v_call: TRBV19; clone_size: NA; d_call: NA; cdr3_aa: CASSMSRGMNTEAFF; cdr3_nt: TGTGCCAGTAGTATGTCTAGGGGAATGAACACTGAAGCTTTCTTT
j_call: TRBJ2-7; v_call: TRBV5-1; clone_size: NA; d_call: NA; cdr3_aa: CASPVAYEQYF; cdr3_nt: TGCGCCAGCCCGGTCGCCTACGAGCAGTACTTC
j_call: TRBJ2-7; v_call: TRBV7-9; clone_size: NA; d_call: NA; cdr3_aa: CASSLSGTNSYEQYF; cdr3_nt: TGTGCCAGCAGCTTATCTGGGACAAATTCCTACGAGCAGTACTTC
j_call: TRBJ1-4; v_call: TRBV2; clone_size: NA; d_call: NA; cdr3_aa: CASSFDEKLFF; cdr3_nt: TGTGCCAGCAGCTTCGATGAAAAACTGTTTTTT
j_call: TRBJ2-3; v_call: TRBV5-4; clone_size: NA; d_call: NA; cdr3_aa: CASSLGGSTGTDTQYF; cdr3_nt: TGTGCCAGCAGCTTGGGAGGTTCCACCGGCACAGATACGCAGTATTTT
j_call: TRBJ1-5; v_call: TRBV27; clone_size: NA; d_call: NA; cdr3_aa: CASSKGQGRQPQHF; cdr3_nt: TGTGCCAGCAGCAAAGGCCAGGGCCGTCAGCCCCAGCATTTT
j_call: TRBJ2-3; v_call: TRBV6-1; clone_size: NA; d_call: TRBD2; cdr3_aa: CASSEPLLGLGGNTQYF; cdr3_nt: TGTGCCAGCAGTGAACCATTGCTGGGGTTGGGGGGGAATACGCAGTATTTT
j_call: TRBJ2-7; v_call: TRBV5-4; clone_size: NA; d_call: TRBD1; cdr3_aa: CASSSPGQHYEQYF; cdr3_nt: TGTGCCAGCAGTTCCCCGGGACAGCACTACGAGCAGTACTTC
j_call: TRBJ1-1; v_call: TRBV6-5; clone_size: NA; d_call: TRBD1; cdr3_aa: CASTRDRGLSTEAFF; cdr3_nt: TGTGCCAGCACTCGGGACAGGGGGCTTAGCACTGAAGCTTTCTTT
j_call: TRBJ2-3; v_call: TRBV6-1; clone_size: NA; d_call: NA; cdr3_aa: CASSELVRLGDTQYF; cdr3_nt: TGTGCCAGCAGTGAATTGGTGCGGCTCGGAGATACGCAGTATTTT
j_call: TRBJ2-1; v_call: TRBV5-1; clone_size: NA; d_call: TRBD2; cdr3_aa: CASSTGTSDNNEQFF; cdr3_nt: TGCGCCAGCAGCACCGGGACTAGCGATAACAATGAGCAGTTCTTC
j_call: TRBJ1-1; v_call: TRBV7-9; clone_size: NA; d_call: NA; cdr3_aa: CASSLVGGDDTEAFF; cdr3_nt: TGTGCCAGCAGCTTAGTGGGCGGGGATGACACTGAAGCTTTCTTT
j_call: TRBJ1-1; v_call: TRBV9; clone_size: NA; d_call: NA; cdr3_aa: CASSLAEGNTEAFF; cdr3_nt: TGTGCCAGCAGCCTGGCGGAGGGTAACACTGAAGCTTTCTTT
j_call: TRBJ1-1; v_call: TRBV19; clone_size: NA; d_call: TRBD1; cdr3_aa: CASSTGTALNTEAFF; cdr3_nt: TGTGCCAGTAGTACTGGGACAGCCCTGAACACTGAAGCTTTCTTT
j_call: TRBJ2-7; v_call: TRBV27; clone_size: NA; d_call: TRBD1; cdr3_aa: CASSLGTEGSVYEQYF; cdr3_nt: TGTGCCAGCAGTTTGGGGACAGAGGGCTCAGTCTACGAGCAGTACTTC
j_call: TRBJ2-2; v_call: TRBV25-1; clone_size: NA; d_call: NA; cdr3_aa: CASSGIRGTVNTGELFF; cdr3_nt: TGTGCCAGCAGTGGTATCCGCGGGACAGTTAACACCGGGGAGCTGTTTTTT
j_call: TRBJ1-2; v_call: TRBV18; clone_size: NA; d_call: TRBD1; cdr3_aa: CASSSGQNYGYTF; cdr3_nt: TGTGCCAGCTCATCGGGACAGAACTATGGCTACACCTTC
j_call: TRBJ2-1; v_call: TRBV19; clone_size: few; d_call: TRBD1; cdr3_aa: CASIQQGSMGNEQFF; cdr3_nt: TGTGCCAGTATTCAACAGGGGTCTATGGGCAATGAGCAGTTCTTC
j_call: TRBJ2-1; v_call: TRBV24-1; clone_size: NA; d_call: TRBD2; cdr3_aa: CATGTRQNNEQFF; cdr3_nt: TGTGCCACCGGGACTAGGCAGAACAATGAGCAGTTCTTC
j_call: TRBJ2-1; v_call: TRBV9; clone_size: once; d_call: TRBD2; cdr3_aa: CASSPRSLASDNEQFF; cdr3_nt: TGTGCCAGCAGCCCCAGGTCACTAGCGTCCGACAATGAGCAGTTCTTC
j_call: TRBJ1-2; v_call: TRBV5-1; clone_size: NA; d_call: NA; cdr3_aa: CASSLGQEAGYTF; cdr3_nt: TGCGCCAGCAGCTTGGGTCAGGAGGCGGGCTACACCTTC
j_call: TRBJ1-1; v_call: TRBV6-5; clone_size: NA; d_call: NA; cdr3_aa: CASSYSQGTEAFF; cdr3_nt: TGTGCCAGCAGTTACTCGCAGGGGACTGAAGCTTTCTTT
j_call: TRBJ2-1; v_call: TRBV19; clone_size: NA; d_call: TRBD1; cdr3_aa: CASTSRGLNSYNEQFF; cdr3_nt: TGTGCCAGTACCAGTAGGGGGCTGAACTCCTACAATGAGCAGTTCTTC
j_call: TRBJ2-2; v_call: TRBV5-1; clone_size: NA; d_call: TRBD1; cdr3_aa: CASSWDSNTGELFF; cdr3_nt: TGCGCCAGCAGCTGGGACAGTAACACCGGGGAGCTGTTTTTT
j_call: TRBJ2-1; v_call: TRBV27; clone_size: NA; d_call: NA; cdr3_aa: CASSLAREQFF; cdr3_nt: TGTGCCAGCAGTTTGGCCCGTGAGCAGTTCTTC
j_call: TRBJ2-1; v_call: TRBV2; clone_size: NA; d_call: TRBD1; cdr3_aa: CASRNRDRYNEQFF; cdr3_nt: TGTGCCAGCCGAAACCGGGACAGATACAATGAGCAGTTCTTC
j_call: TRBJ2-6; v_call: TRBV21-1; clone_size: NA; d_call: NA; cdr3_aa: CASSKVGRSGANVLTF; cdr3_nt: TGTGCCAGCAGCAAAGTGGGCCGCTCTGGGGCCAACGTCCTGACTTTC
j_call: TRBJ1-2; v_call: TRBV10-3; clone_size: NA; d_call: NA; cdr3_aa: CAISEGRTPNYGYTF; cdr3_nt: TGTGCCATCAGTGAGGGGAGGACACCCAACTATGGCTACACCTTC
j_call: TRBJ2-2; v_call: TRBV5-1; clone_size: NA; d_call: TRBD1; cdr3_aa: CASSGDRGTYTGELFF; cdr3_nt: TGCGCCAGCAGCGGCGACAGGGGGACTTACACCGGGGAGCTGTTTTTT
j_call: TRBJ1-1; v_call: TRBV2; clone_size: NA; d_call: TRBD1; cdr3_aa: CASSRQGDTEAFF; cdr3_nt: TGTGCCAGCAGCAGACAGGGCGACACTGAAGCTTTCTTT
j_call: TRBJ1-2; v_call: TRBV3-1/TRBV3-2; clone_size: NA; d_call: NA; cdr3_aa: CASSQDGRGLYGYTF; cdr3_nt: TGTGCCAGCAGCCAAGATGGCAGGGGATTGTATGGCTACACCTTC
j_call: TRBJ2-2; v_call: TRBV7-3; clone_size: NA; d_call: TRBD1; cdr3_aa: CASSPTGSTGELFF; cdr3_nt: TGTGCCAGCAGCCCGACAGGGAGCACCGGGGAGCTGTTTTTT
j_call: TRBJ1-2; v_call: TRBV11-2; clone_size: NA; d_call: NA; cdr3_aa: CASSPLDRSDYGYTF; cdr3_nt: TGTGCCAGCAGCCCCCTAGACAGGAGTGACTATGGCTACACCTTC
j_call: TRBJ1-1; v_call: TRBV7-8; clone_size: NA; d_call: TRBD1; cdr3_aa: CASSFGTVNTEAFF; cdr3_nt: TGTGCCAGCAGCTTCGGGACAGTGAACACTGAAGCTTTCTTT
j_call: TRBJ2-1; v_call: TRBV9; clone_size: NA; d_call: NA; cdr3_aa: CASSVNPETNNEQFF; cdr3_nt: TGTGCCAGCAGCGTTAATCCCGAGACAAACAATGAGCAGTTCTTC
j_call: TRBJ2-7; v_call: TRBV27; clone_size: NA; d_call: TRBD2; cdr3_aa: CASSLTGLAGNYEQYF; cdr3_nt: TGTGCCAGCAGTCTCACGGGACTAGCGGGAAACTACGAGCAGTACTTC
j_call: TRBJ1-2; v_call: TRBV5-1; clone_size: few; d_call: TRBD1; cdr3_aa: CASSPRQGADGYTF; cdr3_nt: TGCGCCAGCAGCCCCCGACAGGGGGCGGATGGCTACACCTTC
j_call: TRBJ1-6; v_call: TRBV5-4; clone_size: NA; d_call: TRBD1; cdr3_aa: CASSFRHPGQGLSPLHF; cdr3_nt: TGTGCCAGCAGCTTCCGTCACCCGGGACAGGGTTTGTCACCCCTCCACTTT
j_call: TRBJ2-7; v_call: TRBV18; clone_size: NA; d_call: NA; cdr3_aa: CASSPRSTEQYF; cdr3_nt: TGTGCCAGCTCACCTCGATCTACGGAGCAGTACTTC
j_call: TRBJ1-2; v_call: TRBV3-1/TRBV3-2; clone_size: NA; d_call: NA; cdr3_aa: CASSTPGLRNPEYGYTF; cdr3_nt: TGTGCCAGCAGCACTCCGGGACTCAGGAATCCGGAGTATGGCTACACCTTC
j_call: TRBJ1-2; v_call: TRBV25-1; clone_size: NA; d_call: TRBD1; cdr3_aa: CASSVDRVYGYTF; cdr3_nt: TGTGCCAGCAGTGTCGACAGGGTCTATGGCTACACCTTC
j_call: TRBJ2-7; v_call: TRBV3-1/TRBV3-2; clone_size: NA; d_call: NA; cdr3_aa: CASSPAGDNGEQYF; cdr3_nt: TGTGCCAGCAGCCCCGCGGGGGACAATGGCGAGCAGTACTTC
j_call: TRBJ2-3; v_call: TRBV5-4; clone_size: NA; d_call: NA; cdr3_aa: CASRLETDTQYF; cdr3_nt: TGTGCCAGCAGGTTAGAGACAGATACGCAGTATTTT
j_call: TRBJ2-5; v_call: TRBV6-2/TRBV6-3; clone_size: once; d_call: TRBD2; cdr3_aa: CASSYSIFLAGGSETQYF; cdr3_nt: TGTGCCAGCAGTTACTCTATCTTTCTAGCGGGAGGGTCAGAGACCCAGTACTTC
j_call: TRBJ2-1; v_call: TRBV14; clone_size: NA; d_call: TRBD2; cdr3_aa: CASRPTLAGGINEQFF; cdr3_nt: TGTGCCAGCAGACCGACTCTAGCGGGGGGGATCAATGAGCAGTTCTTC
j_call: TRBJ2-1; v_call: TRBV7-8; clone_size: NA; d_call: TRBD2; cdr3_aa: CASSLVAGVNLDNEQFF; cdr3_nt: TGTGCCAGCAGCTTAGTAGCGGGGGTAAACCTGGACAATGAGCAGTTCTTC